This T cell receptor (beta chain) was sequenced in a study of control samples from healthy donors and cancer patients. TCRdb's table, derived via immunoSEQ multiplex PCR, lists solely in-frame clones and lacks some. This table holds 150,000 or so clones, roughly 93% found once. This CDR3 has 13 residues. Sequenced sample: blood. This clonotype was obtained from an older woman in good health. This chain joins TRBV21-1 and TRBJ1-1; TRBD1, the D gene given by the table, was not confirmed from the DNA. TRBV21-1 is assigned pseudogene status. The CDR3 nucleotides are TGTGCCAGCGGGCATGGGGACACCTCTGAAGCTTTCTTT. The encoded protein is CASGHGDTSEAFF.